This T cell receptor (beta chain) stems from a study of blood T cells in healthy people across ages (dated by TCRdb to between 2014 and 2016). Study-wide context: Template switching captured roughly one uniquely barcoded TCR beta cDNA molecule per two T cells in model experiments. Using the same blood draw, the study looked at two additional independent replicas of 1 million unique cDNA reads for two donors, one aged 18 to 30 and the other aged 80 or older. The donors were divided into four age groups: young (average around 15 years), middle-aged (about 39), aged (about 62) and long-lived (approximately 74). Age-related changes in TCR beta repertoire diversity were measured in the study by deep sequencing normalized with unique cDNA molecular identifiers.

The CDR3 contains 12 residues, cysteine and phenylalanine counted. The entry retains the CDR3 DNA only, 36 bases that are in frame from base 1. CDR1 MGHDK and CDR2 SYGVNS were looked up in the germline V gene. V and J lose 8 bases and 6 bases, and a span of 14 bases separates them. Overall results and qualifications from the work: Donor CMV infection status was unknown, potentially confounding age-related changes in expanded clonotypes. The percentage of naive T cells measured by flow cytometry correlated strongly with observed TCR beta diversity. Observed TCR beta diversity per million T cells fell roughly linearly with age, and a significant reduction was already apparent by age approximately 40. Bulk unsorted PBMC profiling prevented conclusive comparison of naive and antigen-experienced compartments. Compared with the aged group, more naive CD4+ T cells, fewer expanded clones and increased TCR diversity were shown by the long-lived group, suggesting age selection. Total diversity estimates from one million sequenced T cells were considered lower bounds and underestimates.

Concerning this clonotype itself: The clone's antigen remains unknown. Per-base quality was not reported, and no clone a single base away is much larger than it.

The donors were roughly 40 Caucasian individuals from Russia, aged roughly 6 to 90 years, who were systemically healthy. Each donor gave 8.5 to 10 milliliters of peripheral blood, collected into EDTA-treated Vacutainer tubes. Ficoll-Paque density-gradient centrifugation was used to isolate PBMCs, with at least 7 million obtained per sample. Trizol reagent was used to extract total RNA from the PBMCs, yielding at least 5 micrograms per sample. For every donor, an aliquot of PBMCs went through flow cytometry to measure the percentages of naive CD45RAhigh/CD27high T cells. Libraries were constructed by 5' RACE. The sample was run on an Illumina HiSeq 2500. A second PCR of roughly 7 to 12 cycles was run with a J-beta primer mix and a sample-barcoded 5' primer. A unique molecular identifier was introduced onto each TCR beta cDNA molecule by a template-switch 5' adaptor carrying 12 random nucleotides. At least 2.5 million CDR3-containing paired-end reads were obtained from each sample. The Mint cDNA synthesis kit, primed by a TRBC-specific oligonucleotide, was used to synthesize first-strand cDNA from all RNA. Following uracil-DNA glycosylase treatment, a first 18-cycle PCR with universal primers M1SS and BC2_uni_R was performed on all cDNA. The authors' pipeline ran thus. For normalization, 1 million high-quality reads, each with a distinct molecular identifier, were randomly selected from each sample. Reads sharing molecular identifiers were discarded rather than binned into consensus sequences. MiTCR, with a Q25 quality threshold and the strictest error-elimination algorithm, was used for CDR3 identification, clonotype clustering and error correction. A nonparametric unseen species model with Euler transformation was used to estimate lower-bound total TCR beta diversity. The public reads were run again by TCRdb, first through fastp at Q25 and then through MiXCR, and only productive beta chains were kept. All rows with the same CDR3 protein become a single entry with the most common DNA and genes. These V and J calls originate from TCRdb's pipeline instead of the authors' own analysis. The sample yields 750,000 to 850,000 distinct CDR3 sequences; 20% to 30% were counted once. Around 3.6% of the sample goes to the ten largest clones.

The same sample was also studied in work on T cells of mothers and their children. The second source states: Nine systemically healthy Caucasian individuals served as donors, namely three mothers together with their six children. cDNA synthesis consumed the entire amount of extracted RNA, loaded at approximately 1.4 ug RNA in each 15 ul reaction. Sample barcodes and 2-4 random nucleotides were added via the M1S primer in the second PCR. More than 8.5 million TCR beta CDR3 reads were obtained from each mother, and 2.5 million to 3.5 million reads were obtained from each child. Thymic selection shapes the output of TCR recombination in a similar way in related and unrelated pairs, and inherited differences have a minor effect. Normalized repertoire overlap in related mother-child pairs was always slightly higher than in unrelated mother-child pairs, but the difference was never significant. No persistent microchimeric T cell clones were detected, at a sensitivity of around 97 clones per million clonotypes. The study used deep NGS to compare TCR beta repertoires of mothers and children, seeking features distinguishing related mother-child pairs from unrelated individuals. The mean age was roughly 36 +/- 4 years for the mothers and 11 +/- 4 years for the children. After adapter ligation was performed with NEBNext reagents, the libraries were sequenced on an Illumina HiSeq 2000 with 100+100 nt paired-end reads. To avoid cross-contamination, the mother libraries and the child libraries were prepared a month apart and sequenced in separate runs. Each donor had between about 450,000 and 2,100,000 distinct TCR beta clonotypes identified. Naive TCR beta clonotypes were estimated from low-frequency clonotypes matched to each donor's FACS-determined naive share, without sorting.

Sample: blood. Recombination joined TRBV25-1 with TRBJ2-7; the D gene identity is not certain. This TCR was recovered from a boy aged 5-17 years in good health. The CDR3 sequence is CASGRAAGEQYF. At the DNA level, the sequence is TGTGCCAGCGGAAGGGCGGCCGGCGAGCAGTACTTC.